A single sample is the source of the 13 T cell receptor beta chains below, sequenced in a study of CXCR3-negative and CXCR3-positive naive CD8 T cells. Libraries of TRB cDNA were made by 5' RACE and carried UMIs. One entry per CDR3 protein, without DNA, is what TCRdb gives after re-calling the 5' RACE reads. The listing contains 120,000 or so distinct CDR3 sequences. No antigen is known for these receptors. General study points: CXCR3-positive naive cells had TRB CDR3s that were more hydrophobic than CXCR3-negative naive cells had.

The specimen sequenced was naive CXCR3+ CD8+ T cells from blood. Subset noted: CD45RO-CCR7+CD27+CD95- naive CD8+ T cells expressing CXCR3 (TNR3+). These receptors were collected from a human donor in good health. Some clones in this sample may be carry-over from other donors' samples.

The chain employs TRBV5-6 and TRBJ2-3; TCRdb picks TRBD2, but there is no DNA to check that call. Germline V gives CDR1 SGHDT, CDR2 YYEEEE. This CDR3 contains 15 residues. The CDR3 loop is CASSLVGALTDTQYF.

The V gene is TRBV29-1, the J gene TRBJ2-5. There are 11 residues in the CDR3. CDR1 SQVTM and CDR2 ANQGSEA come from the germline V gene. CDR3 in amino acids: CSVDIEETQYF.

The chain combines TRBV20-1 with TRBJ2-1. Per the germline V gene, CDR1 is DFQATT and CDR2 is SNEGSKA (reference sequence). The CDR3 totals 16 residues. This chain's CDR3 is CSARDQGWTGYNEQFF.

This chain uses TRBV5-1 with TRBJ2-1; TCRdb selects TRBD1, and the lack of DNA leaves this call unchecked. CDR1 and CDR2 from the germline V gene are SGHRS and YFSETQ. The CDR3 is made up of 16 amino acids. This CDR3 reads CASSVIQGAEAGEQFF.

The chain employs TRBV7-9 and TRBJ2-1. The CDR3 spans 16 residues. CDR1 SEHNR and CDR2 FQNEAQ come from the germline V gene (reference sequence). CDR3 amino acids: CASTDPRHRSYNEQFF.

The chain has TRBV13 and TRBJ1-1; with no DNA, the TCRdb D assignment of TRBD1 cannot be verified. CDR3 length equals 20 residues. Germline lookup yields CDR1 PRHDT and CDR2 FYEKMQ (reference sequence). The chain's CDR3 is CASSSLGEGPPSLQDTEAFF.

This rearrangement joins TRBV11-2 to TRBJ1-1. Looked up from germline, CDR1 is SGHAT and CDR2 is FQNNGV. The CDR3 runs to 14 residues. This CDR3 is CASSLLETNTEAFF.

J is TRBJ2-1 and V is TRBV20-1; lacking DNA, the TRBD1 call made by TCRdb goes unchecked. In germline, CDR1 is DFQATT, CDR2 SNEGSKA (reference sequence). This CDR3 contains 13 residues. CDR3 sequence reads: CSASSGSYNEQFF.

This rearrangement joins TRBV28 to TRBJ2-7; TCRdb returns TRBD2, unconfirmable since there is no DNA. This CDR3 is built from 12 residues. Germline lookup yields CDR1 MDHEN and CDR2 SYDVKM. The CDR3 here is CASSRTSYEQYF.

The V and J genes are TRBV27 and TRBJ2-1; TCRdb indicates TRBD2, and absent DNA this call remains unverified. Germline V gene data show CDR1 as MNHEY and CDR2 as SMNVEV (reference sequence). This CDR3 spans 14 amino acids. This chain's CDR3 is CASSSRTSNDEQFF.

The chain is built from TRBV28 and TRBJ2-5. The CDR3 totals 13 residues. Germline V CDR1 and CDR2: MDHEN, SYDVKM. The CDR3 here is CASNQVNQETQYF.

The rearrangement links TRBV28 to TRBJ1-1; the D call of TRBD1 rests on TCRdb alone, since no DNA is present to check it. CDR3 size: 13 residues. CDR1 and CDR2 (germline): MDHEN, SYDVKM. The CDR3 spells CAIRMGASTEAFF.

The chain uses TRBV20-1 and TRBJ2-5; TCRdb proposes TRBD1, but this gene call is untestable without DNA. Per the germline V gene, CDR1 is DFQATT and CDR2 is SNEGSKA (reference sequence). The CDR3 consists of 14 residues. CDR3 in amino acids: CSARAFSGRETQYF.